The sequence of this TCR beta chain was determined in a study of T-cell reconstitution after alpha-beta-depleted transplantation in children. General study results and limits: The authors attributed T-cell counts and diversity one year after transplant mostly to newly produced T cells. The origin of alpha-beta T cells about two months after transplant was reportedly several hundred expanded graft clones.

It was with unique molecular identifiers that the TCRbeta library was prepared. Each CDR3 protein gets one entry after TCRdb re-called the PCR reads with MiXCR. The sample carries 780,000 or so distinct CDR3 sequences, 15% to 20% recorded once. Turning to this clonotype: The antigen is undetermined.

The CDR3 is made up of 13 amino acids. CDR1 SGHVS and CDR2 FQNEAQ come from the germline V gene. Trimming took 1 base from V and 4 from J, leaving 8 bases between them. The receptor comes from a male patient between 10 and 17 years old who had a stem cell transplant for acute lymphoblastic leukemia, so the T cells may come from the graft donor. The sequences come from PBMCs, mostly from graft donor cells, collected 360 days after TCRalphabeta/CD19-depleted stem cell transplant. The chain is built from TRBV7-8 and TRBJ2-7; no clear D. The CDR3 region is CASSLGLEYEQYF. CDR3 DNA: TGTGCCAGCAGCTTAGGATTAGAATACGAGCAGTACTTC.